This TCR beta chain was identified during a study of T cells in Graves' hyperthyroidism and ophthalmopathy. Study information: Pretreatment peripheral blood was obtained at initial diagnosis.

The investigators amplified TCR beta CDR3 regions from RNA transcripts. The study used the HTBI primer set for a first-round RT-PCR of the TCR CDR3. TCRdb reprocessed the multiplex PCR reads with MiXCR, giving one entry per CDR3 protein. The sample lists about 600,000 distinct CDR3 sequences; 12% to 15% were seen once. The CDR3 runs to 15 residues. V dropped 0 bases and J dropped 6 bases, with 15 bases sitting between them. Germline CDR1 is MNHNY and CDR2 is SVGAGI (reference sequence). Study conclusions and caveats: Classification by a 13 V-J model distinguished ophthalmopathy from stable hyperthyroidism. Median prediction lead before ophthalmopathy onset was roughly 6 months with the model.

Points on this clonotype: The antigen remains undetermined.

The sample was blood. V usage is TRBV6-6 and J usage is TRBJ2-7; no reliable D call. The receptor was derived from a woman between 18 and 29 years old with Graves' ophthalmopathy. The CDR3 coding sequence is TGTGCCAGCAGTTACTCGCTCCAGCTACGGTTCGAGCAGTACTTC. It translates to CASSYSLQLRFEQYF.